The T cell receptor (beta chain) under discussion was sequenced for a study of identical twins. The CDR3 totals 15 residues. V was clipped by 7 bases and J by 4 bases; unmatched bases: 6. The germline CDR1 and CDR2 sequences are SGHRS and YFSETQ. TCRdb recomputed calls from the 5' RACE reads with MiXCR, one row per CDR3 protein. The sample holds some 690,000 distinct CDR3 sequences, 21% seen once. These same data were also listed under a study on T cells expressing NK-cell markers.

V and J are TRBV5-1 and TRBJ2-1; TRBD2 matches 12 bases. This sequence was found in a woman between 18 and 29 years old in good health. The sequencing input was PBMCs. CDR3 nucleotide sequence: TGCGCCAGCGGGTCAGGGACTAGCGGGTACAATGAGCAGTTCTTC. It yields the protein CASGSGTSGYNEQFF.